A single sample is the source of the 25 T cell receptor beta chains below, sequenced in a study of blood T cell repertoires in COVID-19. Libraries were prepared by immunoSEQ multiplex PCR; TCRdb keeps only in-frame clonotypes and omits some of them. This sample yields about 150,000 clones, of which 76% are seen a single time; 3% to 4.5% belongs to the top ten. The sequenced material came from peripheral blood. Every receptor here comes from a woman aged 80 or over with acute or convalescent COVID-19.

This clone was counted only a few times. The chain uses TRBV11-2 and TRBJ2-7; D not certain. Deletions cut 5 bases from V and 1 base from J, with 18 bases between. The CDR3 sequence is 16 residues long. Germline V gene sequence: CDR1 SGHAT, CDR2 FQNNGV. In DNA, the CDR3 is TGTGCCAGCAGCCCCCCGTGGCAGTCCATGTCCTACGAGCAGTACTTC. Amino acids: CASSPPWQSMSYEQYF.

The rearrangement joins TRBV5-8 to TRBJ1-1, with TRBD1 as a possible D gene (6 bases). The CDR3 has 13 amino acids. V shed 3 bases and J shed 7 bases, with 13 bases lying between them. The V gene's germline CDR1 is SGHTS and CDR2 YDEGEE. In DNA, the CDR3 is TGTGCCAGCAGCTCAGGGGAGGGGAGTGAAGCTTTCTTT. As protein: CASSSGEGSEAFF. The complete variable domain, with remaining parts taken from reference TRBV5-8 and TRBJ1-1, reads EAGVTQSPTHLIKTRGQQATLRCSPISGHTSVYWYQQALGLGLQFLLWYDEGEERNRGNFPPRFSGRQFPNYSSELNVNALELEDSALYLCASSSGEGSEAFFGQGTRLTVV.

The V call is TRBV29-1, the J call TRBJ2-3, with TRBD2 matching over 8 bases. Germline CDR1 SQVTM, CDR2 ANQGSEA. With V trimmed by 6 bases and J by 0 bases, 8 bases remained unmatched. The CDR3 runs 15 residues. CDR3 sequence: CSVGVSGASTDTQYF. The CDR3 region has the DNA TGCAGCGTGGGCGTTAGCGGGGCTAGCACAGATACGCAGTATTTT.

The CDR3 DNA is TGCGCCAGCAGCTTGGCCTCATTAACTAGCGCTTCCTACAATGAGCAGTTCTTC. Translating gives CASSLASLTSASYNEQFF. V is TRBV5-1 and J is TRBJ2-1; the match to TRBD2 covers 7 bases. The CDR3 spans 18 residues. In germline, CDR1 is SGHRS, CDR2 YFSETQ. The ends lost 0 bases at V and 1 base at J; junction bases unmatched: 10.

This chain joins TRBV7-2 and TRBJ1-2, with D maybe TRBD1 (6 bases). V lost 0 bases to trimming and J lost 1 base, with 12 bases between them. Germline V CDR1 and CDR2: SGHTA, FQGNSA. The CDR3 has 16 residues. CDR3 nucleotide sequence: TGTGCCAGCAGCTTAGCCTCCAGGACAGATAACTATGGCTACACCTTC. This sequence encodes CASSLASRTDNYGYTF.

The chain is built from TRBV6-5 and TRBJ2-2, with 9 nucleotides matching TRBD1. The J segment lost 6 bases and the V segment lost 2 bases, leaving 1 base of the junction unmatched. Germline CDR1 is MNHEY and CDR2 is SVGAGI. The CDR3 spans 14 residues. The CDR3 loop reads CASSYRQGAGELFF. The CDR3 DNA is TGTGCCAGCAGTTACCGACAGGGGGCCGGGGAGCTGTTTTTT.

This clone showed up just a few times. This chain uses TRBV3-1 (or the pseudogene TRBV3-2) with TRBJ1-4; D uncertain. Germline lookup yields CDR1 LGHDT and CDR2 YNNKEL (reference sequence). The CDR3 consists of 17 residues. V lost 7 bases and J 3 bases, leaving 21 bases between the germline ends. The CDR3 sequence: CASKPGIPYGANEKLFF. The CDR3 coding sequence is TGTGCCAGCAAGCCCGGGATCCCTTACGGGGCTAATGAAAAACTGTTTTTT.

The chain recombines TRBV7-3 with TRBJ1-6, with D maybe TRBD1 (6 bases). Trimming took off 1 base at V and 8 bases at J, with 12 bases between the two ends. CDR3 length equals 15 residues. The germline V gene encodes CDR1 SGHTA and CDR2 FQGTGA. The CDR3 DNA reads TGTGCCAGCAGCTTAAGCCAGGGGCCTCATTCACCCCTCCACTTT. This sequence encodes CASSLSQGPHSPLHF.

The rearrangement links TRBV7-2 to TRBJ2-4, with D tentatively TRBD2 (5 bases). The germline V gene encodes CDR1 SGHTA and CDR2 FQGNSA. Trimming shortened V by 8 bases and J by 2 bases, and 13 bases separated the two germline ends. The CDR3 contains 14 residues. The CDR3 coding sequence is TGTGCCAGCGCCGCGGGTGGGACCAAAAACATTCAGTACTTC. Translation gives CASAAGGTKNIQYF. The full variable domain, its missing parts supplied by reference TRBV7-2 and TRBJ2-4, is GAGVSQSPSNKVTEKGKDVELRCDPISGHTALYWYRQSLGQGLEFLIYFQGNSAPDKSGLPSDRFSAERTGGSVSTLTIQRTQQEDSAVYLCASAAGGTKNIQYFGAGTRLSVL.

This sequence joins TRBV30 and TRBJ1-5; D is perhaps TRBD1 (5 bases). The V end lost 5 bases, the J end lost 7 bases, and 15 bases lay between the germline ends. CDR3 size: 13 residues. CDR1 is GTSNPN and CDR2 is SVGIG in the germline V gene (reference sequence). CDR3 DNA sequence: TGTGCCTGGCAAGCAGGGTTGGACCAGCCCCAGCATTTT. Protein: CAWQAGLDQPQHF.

This sequence joins TRBV29-1 and TRBJ2-5; 7 nucleotides agree with TRBD1. The V segment lost 7 bases and the J segment 1 base; nucleotides outside the gene matches: 6. The germline gives CDR1 SQVTM, CDR2 ANQGSEA. This CDR3 spans 13 amino acids. CDR3 region: CSAAGTAQETQYF. The DNA for the CDR3 is TGCAGCGCTGCAGGGACAGCCCAAGAGACCCAGTACTTC.

This clone was seen a few times. This chain links TRBV5-1 with TRBJ1-1; TRBD1 aligns across 8 bases. The germline CDR1 and CDR2 sequences are SGHRS and YFSETQ. CDR3 length: 13 residues. Losses at the gene ends were 5 bases for V and 4 bases for J; bases not matched to a gene: 4. The CDR3 nucleotides read TGCGCCAGCAGTCAACAGGGGGGCACTGAAGCTTTCTTT. Amino acid sequence: CASSQQGGTEAFF.

The J gene is TRBJ1-1, the V gene TRBV6-1; maybe TRBD1 (6 bases). The germline V gene encodes CDR1 MNHNS and CDR2 SASEGT. The V end lost 1 base, the J end lost 5 bases, and 20 bases lay between the germline ends. CDR3 length equals 17 residues. The CDR3 is CASSEGGRLKGNTEAFF. The DNA of the CDR3 is TGTGCCAGCAGTGAAGGGGGGCGCCTGAAAGGAAATACTGAAGCTTTCTTT.

The chain carries TRBV7-2 and TRBJ1-1, with D perhaps matching TRBD1 (5 bases). The germline V gene encodes CDR1 SGHTA and CDR2 FQGNSA. The CDR3 spans 15 residues. Trimming stripped 5 bases from V and 2 bases from J, with 15 bases between. CDR3 bases: TGTGCCAGCAGCCTCGGGGGTATCCGAAACACTGAAGCTTTCTTT. Translating it yields CASSLGGIRNTEAFF.

V gene TRBV9 combines with J gene TRBJ1-2; TRBD1 matches 9 bases. Germline trimming cut 4 bases from V and 8 bases from J; bases unmatched to any gene: 9. The CDR3 is made up of 14 amino acids. Germline CDR1 and CDR2: SGDLS and YYNGEE. The CDR3 protein is CASSPTGGWTGYTF. For the CDR3, the DNA is TGTGCCAGCAGCCCAACAGGGGGCTGGACGGGCTACACCTTC.

The chain carries TRBV27 and TRBJ2-7; 10 bases line up with TRBD2. Germline V gene lookup returns CDR1 MNHEY and CDR2 SMNVEV (reference sequence). CDR3 length: 17 amino acids. Germline trimming cut 4 bases from V and 4 bases from J; bases unmatched to any gene: 13. The DNA of the CDR3 is TGTGCCAGCAGTTCGTCCATTCTAGCGGGAGCTGGATACGAGCAGTACTTC. This gives the protein CASSSSILAGAGYEQYF.

The genes are TRBV7-3 and TRBJ2-1, with 7 bases aligning to TRBD2. With V trimmed by 4 bases and J by 5 bases, 8 bases remained unmatched. The CDR3 covers 15 residues. Germline lookup yields CDR1 SGHTA and CDR2 FQGTGA. The CDR3, as DNA: TGTGCCAGCAGCTACCCCTCGGGACTACACAATGAGCAGTTCTTC. It is translated as CASSYPSGLHNEQFF.

The table lists this clone with a few counts. The chain is built from TRBV2 and TRBJ1-1, with a tentative D call TRBD1 (6 bases). The CDR3 length is 15 residues. Germline V CDR1 and CDR2: SNHLY, FYNNEI. With 7 bases removed from V and 5 bases from J, the gap between germline ends came to 20 bases. In nucleotides, the CDR3 is TGTGCCAGCACCCTGGGGCGCAGGGGTAGTACTGAAGCTTTCTTT. Residues: CASTLGRRGSTEAFF.

This clone was detected a few times. V gene TRBV7-9 combines with J gene TRBJ2-1; the D gene is possibly TRBD2 (7 bases). The CDR3 length is 16 residues. Trimming removed 4 bases at V and 9 bases at J, with 22 bases between. Germline assignment: CDR1 SEHNR and CDR2 FQNEAQ (reference sequence). CDR3 amino acids: CASSSSRVGGQVEQFF. The CDR3 DNA is TGTGCCAGCAGCTCTTCCCGGGTGGGGGGGCAGGTTGAGCAGTTCTTC.

The CDR3 DNA reads TGTGCCAGCAAGGGAGAGATGGGGACAGGGGGCGCAGCCAAAAACATTCAGTACTTC. It yields the protein CASKGEMGTGGAAKNIQYF. The chain combines TRBV2 with TRBJ2-4; TRBD1 matches at 12 bases. The CDR3 totals 19 residues. The V segment lost 7 bases and the J segment 0 bases; nucleotides outside the gene matches: 13. Germline loops: CDR1 SNHLY, CDR2 FYNNEI.

V is TRBV27 and J is TRBJ1-1; D call uncertain. Trimming stripped 6 bases from V and 2 bases from J, with 13 bases between. Germline-derived CDR1 and CDR2 are MNHEY and SMNVEV (reference sequence). The length of the CDR3 is 14 residues. Written as DNA, the CDR3 is TGTGCCAGCAGGCCGACACCGAGAAACACTGAAGCTTTCTTT. Translated: CASRPTPRNTEAFF.

This clone was detected only a few times. Here the CDR3 DNA reads TGCAGCGTAGAGGGACAGGGCGTCAACGAGCAGTACTTC. It yields the protein CSVEGQGVNEQYF. The J gene is TRBJ2-7, the V gene TRBV29-1; 9 bases map to TRBD1. Germline V gives CDR1 SQVTM, CDR2 ANQGSEA. V was clipped by 6 bases and J by 5 bases; unmatched bases: 8. The CDR3 has 13 amino acids.

The chain recombines TRBV5-1 with TRBJ1-4, with D possibly being TRBD1 (6 bases). V lost 4 bases and J lost 3, with 10 bases in between. The CDR3 covers 14 residues. Germline V gene sequence: CDR1 SGHRS, CDR2 YFSETQ. The CDR3 loop reads CASSLSGANEKLFF. The CDR3 nucleotides are TGCGCCAGCAGCCTCTCAGGGGCTAATGAAAAACTGTTTTTT. Full variable domain (rest looked up from reference TRBV5-1 and TRBJ1-4): KAGVTQTPRYLIKTRGQQVTLSCSPISGHRSVSWYQQTPGQGLQFLFEYFSETQRNKGNFPGRFSGRQFSNSRSEMNVSTLELGDSALYLCASSLSGANEKLFFGSGTQLSVL.

The chain links TRBV5-6 to TRBJ2-1, with 11 bases fitting TRBD2. V shed 3 bases and J 4 bases; nucleotides not matched to a gene: 9. Germline CDR1 is SGHDT and CDR2 is YYEEEE. CDR3 length: 17 residues. The DNA for the CDR3 is TGTGCCAGCAGCTCCTTTATAGCGGGGGGGCAATACAATGAGCAGTTCTTC. Translating gives CASSSFIAGGQYNEQFF.

The rearrangement uses TRBV19 and TRBJ2-2, with TRBD1 matching over 8 bases. The CDR3 extends over 15 amino acids. V shed 7 bases and J 7 bases; nucleotides not matched to a gene: 11. Germline V gene data show CDR1 as LNHDA and CDR2 as SQIVND (reference sequence). CDR3 region: CASNPGQDSGGELFF. The CDR3 DNA sequence: TGTGCCAGTAACCCGGGACAGGACTCCGGCGGGGAGCTGTTTTTT.